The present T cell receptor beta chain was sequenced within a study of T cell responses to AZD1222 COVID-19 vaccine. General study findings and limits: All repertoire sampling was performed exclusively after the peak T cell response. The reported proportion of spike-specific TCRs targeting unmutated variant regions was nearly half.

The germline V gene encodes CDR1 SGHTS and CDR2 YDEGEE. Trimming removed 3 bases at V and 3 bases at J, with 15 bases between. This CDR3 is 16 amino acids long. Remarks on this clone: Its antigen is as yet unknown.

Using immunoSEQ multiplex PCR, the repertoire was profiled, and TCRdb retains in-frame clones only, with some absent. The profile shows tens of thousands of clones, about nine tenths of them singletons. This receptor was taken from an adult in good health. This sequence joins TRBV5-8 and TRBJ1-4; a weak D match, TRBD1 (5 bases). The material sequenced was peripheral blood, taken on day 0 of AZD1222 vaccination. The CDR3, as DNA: TGTGCCAGCAGCTGGGGGGTGCAGGTCTCTAATGAAAAACTGTTTTTT. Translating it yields CASSWGVQVSNEKLFF.